These 9 T cell receptor beta chains came from one sample sequenced in a study of blood T cell repertoires in COVID-19. TCRdb keeps only in-frame clones here, not all; method: immunoSEQ multiplex PCR. Found here are 300,000 to 400,000 clones, over 70% of them singletons; the top ten hold 3%. Sequenced input: peripheral blood. These receptor sequences come from a man aged 25 to 40 with active or convalescent COVID-19.

The genes are TRBV29-1 and TRBJ1-1; 8 bases are a match to TRBD1. Germline loops: CDR1 SQVTM, CDR2 ANQGSEA. Trimming removed 3 bases from V and 7 bases from J; junction bases left unmatched: 7. The CDR3 is 13 residues long. CDR3 residues: CSVEDRVVGEAFF. The CDR3 DNA is TGCAGCGTTGAGGACAGGGTAGTAGGTGAAGCTTTCTTT. Complete variable domain (other parts from reference TRBV29-1 and TRBJ1-1): SAVISQKPSRDICQRGTSLTIQCQVDSQVTMMFWYRQQPGQSLTLIATANQGSEATYESGFVIDKFPISRPNLTFSTLTVSNMSPEDSSIYLCSVEDRVVGEAFFGQGTRLTVV.

This clone was found once. This chain connects TRBV6-6 to TRBJ1-5; TRBD1 agrees at 7 bases. CDR3 length: 16 residues. The germline V gene encodes CDR1 MNHNY and CDR2 SVGAGI (reference sequence). J gave up 3 bases and V 2 bases, and 7 bases lay outside the gene matches. In DNA form, the CDR3 reads TGTGCCAGCAGTTACGACAGGGTGACGATCAATCAGCCCCAGCATTTT. Protein product: CASSYDRVTINQPQHF.

The chain employs TRBV4-2 and TRBJ1-6; D perhaps matches TRBD1 (5 bases). This CDR3 has 16 residues. Per the germline V gene, CDR1 is LGHNA and CDR2 is YNFKEQ. Trimming took off 4 bases at V and 2 bases at J, with 12 bases between the two ends. For the CDR3, the DNA is TGTGCCAGCAGCCCCCGCGGGGGGGCCTATAATTCACCCCTCCACTTT. Its protein product is CASSPRGGAYNSPLHF.

This rearrangement joins TRBV11-1 to TRBJ2-7, with D perhaps matching TRBD1 (5 bases). The CDR3 totals 14 residues. Trimming cost V 1 base and J 5 bases, with 12 bases left between them. Germline CDR1 is SGHAT and CDR2 is FQDESV (reference sequence). The CDR3 DNA reads as TGTGCCAGCAGCTTAGTAGGGGTTCGGGACGAGCAGTACTTC. It yields the protein CASSLVGVRDEQYF.

The V gene is TRBV4-3, the J gene TRBJ2-7, with D possibly being TRBD2 (5 bases). V dropped 3 bases and J dropped 0 bases, with 12 bases sitting between them. Germline V gene sequence: CDR1 LGHNA, CDR2 YSLEER. This CDR3 is built from 15 residues. DNA for the CDR3: TGCGCCAGCAGCCAGCGAGGGTCCTCCTCCTACGAGCAGTACTTC. Encoded protein: CASSQRGSSSYEQYF.

The rearrangement uses TRBV5-5 and TRBJ2-7, with D unresolved. Per germline, CDR1 SGHKS and CDR2 YYEKEE (reference sequence). V shed 2 bases and J shed 4 bases, with 13 bases lying between them. The CDR3 has 14 amino acids. Written as DNA, the CDR3 is TGTGCCAGCAGCTTAGTGGCAGAACATTACGAGCAGTACTTC. Protein sequence: CASSLVAEHYEQYF.

V and J are TRBV28 and TRBJ2-7; TRBD2 agrees at 9 bases. Unmatched junction bases numbered 11, after V lost 4 bases and J lost 4 bases. Germline CDR1 reads MDHEN; CDR2 reads SYDVKM. The CDR3 length is 16 residues. As DNA, the CDR3 is TGTGCCAGCAGTTCCTCTTCGCCCAGCGGGAGGTACGAGCAGTACTTC. It translates to CASSSSSPSGRYEQYF.

The chain links TRBV28 to TRBJ2-1, with TRBD2 as a possible D gene (6 bases). The germline V and J ends were trimmed by 6 bases and 0 bases, with 12 bases remaining between them. The CDR3 loop spans 15 amino acids. Germline CDR1 MDHEN, CDR2 SYDVKM. CDR3 in DNA: TGTGCCAGCAGAGCTAGCGCTAGCTCCTACAATGAGCAGTTCTTC. This gives the protein CASRASASSYNEQFF.

This clone was observed a few times. The V call is TRBV5-1, the J call TRBJ1-2; 8 bases agree with TRBD1. Per germline, CDR1 SGHRS and CDR2 YFSETQ. Trimming took 7 bases from V and 3 from J; bases not matched to a gene: 8. The CDR3 has 14 residues. The CDR3 coding sequence is TGCGCCAGCTCTGACAGGGGCGACGACTATGGCTACACCTTC. As protein: CASSDRGDDYGYTF.